This T cell receptor beta chain was obtained from a study of blood T cell repertoires in COVID-19. CDR3 size: 16 residues. V gave up 3 bases and J gave up 3 bases, with 18 bases separating them. From germline, CDR1 is LNHDA and CDR2 SQIVND (reference sequence). Only in-frame clones appear in the TCRdb table, and some are missing; sequencing was by immunoSEQ multiplex PCR. This table has about 200,000 clones, roughly four fifths appearing once. Sample: peripheral blood. The origin of this receptor is a woman aged 70 to 79 with active or convalescent COVID-19. This chain joins TRBV19 and TRBJ2-7, with D tentatively TRBD1 (6 bases). The CDR3 DNA sequence: TGTGCCAGTAGTATGGGCCCCTCCGGACAGTACTACGAGCAGTACTTC. It specifies CASSMGPSGQYYEQYF.